This TCR beta chain appears in the sequencing data of a study of T cell responses to AZD1222 COVID-19 vaccine. V lost 5 bases and J 4 bases, leaving 14 bases between the germline ends. Germline loops: CDR1 MNHEY, CDR2 SMNVEV (reference sequence). This CDR3 spans 15 amino acids. Pooling was applied to second doses at about 4 or about 12 weeks. Using immunoSEQ multiplex PCR, the repertoire was profiled, and TCRdb retains in-frame clones only, with some absent. Of approximately 75,000 clones in the sample, 80% to 90% were seen once. The receptor was isolated from an adult who received the AZD1222 COVID-19 vaccine. The chain carries TRBV27 and TRBJ2-2, with D maybe TRBD1 (6 bases). This sample comprised peripheral blood, obtained 28 days after the second AZD1222 dose. The DNA of the CDR3 is TGTGCCAGCAGTAATACTGGACAGTTCACCGGGGAGCTGTTTTTT. Translation: CASSNTGQFTGELFF.